Below are 18 T cell receptor beta chains sequenced from a single sample in a study of post-analysis software for immune sequencing data. Study-wide points: TRBV segments more frequent in patients than in controls numbered about 5 and included TRBV5-6, TRBV5-1 and TRBV20-1.

These receptors' targets are unknown. TCR beta libraries were prepared from cDNA with unique molecular identifiers. Each CDR3 protein gets one entry after TCRdb re-called the PCR reads with MiXCR. In the table there are about 570,000 distinct CDR3 sequences, roughly 34% of which are singletons. The sequenced sample was blood. These receptors originate from a girl aged 2 to 17 with multiple sclerosis.

This chain connects TRBV12-3 or TRBV12-4 to TRBJ1-5, with TRBD1 matching over 8 bases. CDR3 size: 14 residues. With 5 bases clipped from V and 6 bases from J, the junction kept 6 bases outside the gene matches. CDR3 sequence reads: CASSPRTGSQPQHF. In DNA form, the CDR3 reads TGTGCCAGCAGTCCCCGGACAGGGAGTCAGCCCCAGCATTTT.

This chain uses TRBV2 with TRBJ2-3; 7 bases align to TRBD1. Germline values: CDR1 SNHLY, CDR2 FYNNEI. The CDR3 spans 15 residues. After removal of 8 bases from V and 2 bases from J, the junction contained 10 bases not matched to a gene. CDR3 DNA sequence: TGTGCCAGCGGGCCAACAGACAGGGCCACAGATACGCAGTATTTT. Translation gives CASGPTDRATDTQYF.

This clonotype was recorded many times. The chain employs TRBV20-1 and TRBJ2-4; D gene ambiguous. Germline V gives CDR1 DFQATT, CDR2 SNEGSKA (reference sequence). The CDR3 totals 13 residues. Trimming took 2 bases from V and 5 from J, leaving 10 bases between them. The CDR3 region has the DNA TGCAGTGCTAGACCCCGGGTACAAAACATTCAGTACTTC. Residues: CSARPRVQNIQYF.

This clonotype appeared a few times. The rearrangement links TRBV7-9 to TRBJ1-1; the D gene is possibly TRBD1 (5 bases). In germline, CDR1 is SEHNR, CDR2 FQNEAQ (reference sequence). The CDR3 extends over 14 amino acids. V was clipped by 5 bases and J by 6 bases, with 16 bases between them. The CDR3 nucleotides are TGTGCCAGCAGCACGACAGTAAACAGCGCTGAAGCTTTCTTT. Its protein product is CASSTTVNSAEAFF. Full variable domain (missing parts from reference TRBV7-9 and TRBJ1-1): DTGVSQNPRHKITKRGQNVTFRCDPISEHNRLYWYRQTLGQGPEFLTYFQNEAQLEKSRLLSDRFSAERPKGSFSTLEIQRTEQGDSAMYLCASSTTVNSAEAFFGQGTRLTVV.

This clonotype was picked up a small number of times. The CDR3 here is CSASGGNSYEQYF. The CDR3 nucleotides are TGCAGTGCTAGCGGGGGGAACTCCTACGAGCAGTACTTC. V gene TRBV20-1 combines with J gene TRBJ2-7; 7 bases are shared with TRBD2. Germline V lookup: CDR1 DFQATT, CDR2 SNEGSKA (reference sequence). Trimming took 3 bases from V and 0 from J; bases not matched to a gene: 2. This CDR3 has 13 residues.

The table lists this clonotype with a few counts. The CDR3 coding sequence is TGCGCCAGCAGCCAAGCCGTGGGGGGTAAAACCGGGGAGCTGTTTTTT. Protein: CASSQAVGGKTGELFF. The chain has TRBV4-1 and TRBJ2-2, with D perhaps TRBD2 (6 bases). From germline, CDR1 is MGHRA and CDR2 YSYEKL. V was clipped by 1 base and J by 5 bases, with 14 bases between them. This CDR3 has 16 amino acids.

The rearrangement links TRBV5-1 to TRBJ1-1; TRBD1 aligns across 7 bases. Germline loops: CDR1 SGHRS, CDR2 YFSETQ. The CDR3 spans 14 residues. V trimming: 4 bases; J trimming: 5 bases; junction bases outside the gene matches: 8. The CDR3 bases are TGCGCCAGCAGCCCGGACAGGCTGGGGACTGAAGCTTTCTTT. This translates into CASSPDRLGTEAFF.

This chain uses TRBV6-2 or TRBV6-3 with TRBJ1-5, with D tentatively TRBD1 (6 bases). V dropped 0 bases and J dropped 9 bases, with 15 bases sitting between them. This CDR3 region has 15 residues. CDR1 is MNHEY and CDR2 is SVGEGT in the germline V gene. CDR3 nucleotide sequence: TGTGCCAGCAGTTACTCATGGCAGGGGCGTTGGCCCCAGCATTTT. This translates into CASSYSWQGRWPQHF.

This clonotype was observed many times. This chain joins TRBV3-1 and TRBJ2-1, with D maybe TRBD1 (5 bases). CDR1 and CDR2 from the germline V gene are LGHDT and YNNKEL (reference sequence). V lost 2 bases and J lost 6, with 5 bases in between. The CDR3 length is 12 residues. This CDR3 reads CASSQRGNEQFF. For the CDR3, the DNA is TGTGCCAGCAGCCAAAGGGGCAATGAGCAGTTCTTC.

The V gene is TRBV6-5, the J gene TRBJ2-5; 7 bases are a match to TRBD1. The V segment lost 4 bases and the J segment 5 bases; nucleotides outside the gene matches: 4. Germline loops: CDR1 MNHEY, CDR2 SVGAGI. The CDR3 consists of 13 residues. The CDR3 loop is CASSLQGTETQYF. In nucleotides, the CDR3 is TGTGCCAGCAGTTTACAGGGGACGGAGACCCAGTACTTC.

The rearrangement uses TRBV6-2 or TRBV6-3 and TRBJ2-5; TRBD2 is a possible D gene (7 bases). Germline CDR1 and CDR2: MNHEY and SVGEGT. This CDR3 has 13 residues. In DNA, the CDR3 is TGTGTAGCACGTTCCGGGGGGCGAGAGACCCAGTACTTC. Protein: CVARSGGRETQYF.

This clonotype was counted a few times. The chain links TRBV7-9 to TRBJ1-1, with 10 bases fitting TRBD1. J was trimmed by 6 bases and V by 4 bases; bases with no gene match: 8. The CDR3 totals 15 residues. CDR1 SEHNR and CDR2 FQNEAQ come from the germline V gene (reference sequence). CDR3 region: CASSSSPGTGAEAFF. CDR3 nucleotide sequence: TGTGCCAGCAGCTCAAGTCCCGGGACAGGGGCTGAAGCTTTCTTT.

V is TRBV5-1 and J is TRBJ2-5; a possible D gene is TRBD2 (7 bases). This CDR3 is built from 13 residues. Between the trimmed V and J ends, which lost 5 bases and 2 bases, there was a span of 10 bases. Germline CDR1 SGHRS, CDR2 YFSETQ. The CDR3 region is CASREGGQETQYF. Written as DNA, the CDR3 is TGCGCCAGCAGAGAGGGGGGGCAAGAGACCCAGTACTTC.

This chain uses TRBV20-1 with TRBJ1-5; D not resolved. Trimming shortened V by 0 bases and J by 4 bases, and 16 bases separated the two germline ends. This CDR3 comprises 16 residues. The germline gives CDR1 DFQATT, CDR2 SNEGSKA (reference sequence). The CDR3 sequence: CSARDRRGWVNQPQHF. The CDR3 nucleotides are TGCAGTGCTAGAGATCGTCGGGGTTGGGTGAATCAGCCCCAGCATTTT.

The table lists this clonotype with a count of one. One end of the junction does not line up with germline, which may come from a read error. The gene calls are TRBV12-3 or TRBV12-4 and TRBJ2-3, with 9 nucleotides matching TRBD2. The CDR3 sequence is 14 residues long. DNA of the CDR3: TGTACCAGCACCAGACTAGCGGCCACAGATACGCAGTATTTT. Encoded protein: CTSTRLAATDTQYF.

With respect to this clonotype: One end of the junction does not line up with germline, which may come from a read error. The chain carries TRBV10-3 and TRBJ2-4; 9 bases line up with TRBD1. CDR1 and CDR2 from the germline V gene are ENHRY and SYGVKD. CDR3 length: 18 amino acids. In DNA form, the CDR3 reads TGTGCCGTCAGCACCGGGACAGGGACCTCTGTAGCCAAAAACATTCAGTACTTC. Translation: CAVSTGTGTSVAKNIQYF.

The gene calls are TRBV2 and TRBJ1-5; D is uncertain. The germline V gene encodes CDR1 SNHLY and CDR2 FYNNEI. The V end lost 3 bases, the J end lost 2 bases, and 11 bases lay between the germline ends. This CDR3 region has 15 residues. CDR3 bases: TGTGCCAGCAGTGAGGGCAGGCCAGGCAATCAGCCCCAGCATTTT. Its protein product is CASSEGRPGNQPQHF.

This chain joins TRBV10-3 and TRBJ2-7; D perhaps matches TRBD2 (5 bases). V lost 2 bases and J lost 1, with 15 bases in between. The CDR3 has 16 residues. Germline CDR1 is ENHRY and CDR2 is SYGVKD. CDR3 nucleotides: TGTGCCATCAGTGAGGGCCACCTCGGGGAGTCCTACGAGCAGTACTTC. It translates to CAISEGHLGESYEQYF.